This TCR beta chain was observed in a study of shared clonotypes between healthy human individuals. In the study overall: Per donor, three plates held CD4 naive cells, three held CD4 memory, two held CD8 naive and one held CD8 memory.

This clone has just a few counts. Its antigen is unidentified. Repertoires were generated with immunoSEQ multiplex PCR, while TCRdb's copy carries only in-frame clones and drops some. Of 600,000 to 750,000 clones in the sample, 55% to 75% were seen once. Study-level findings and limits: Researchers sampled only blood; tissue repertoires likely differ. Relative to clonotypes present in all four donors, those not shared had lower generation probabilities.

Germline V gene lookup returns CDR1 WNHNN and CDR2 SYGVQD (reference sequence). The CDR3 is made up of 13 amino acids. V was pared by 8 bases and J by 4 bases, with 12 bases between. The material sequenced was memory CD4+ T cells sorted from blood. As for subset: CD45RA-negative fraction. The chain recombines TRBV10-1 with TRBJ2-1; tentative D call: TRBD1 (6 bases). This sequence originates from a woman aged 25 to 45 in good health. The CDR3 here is CASSSGVYNEQFF. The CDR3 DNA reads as TGCGCCAGCTCCTCAGGGGTTTACAATGAGCAGTTCTTC.